This T cell receptor (beta chain) was sequenced during a study of control samples from healthy donors and cancer patients. CDR1 is SQVTM, CDR2 ANQGSEA, per germline. This CDR3 contains 18 residues. V lost 4 bases and J lost 5; bases outside the gene matches: 18. Libraries were prepared by immunoSEQ multiplex PCR; TCRdb keeps only in-frame clonotypes and omits some of them. This sample has some 130,000 clones, with about nine tenths found just once. This receptor was taken from a man under 40 in good health. This rearrangement joins TRBV29-1 to TRBJ2-1; TRBD2 aligns across 9 bases. The sample consisted of blood. The CDR3 sequence is CSVGFLGGGRVGNNEQFF. The CDR3, as DNA: TGCAGCGTTGGGTTCCTCGGGGGCGGGAGGGTCGGTAACAATGAGCAGTTCTTC.